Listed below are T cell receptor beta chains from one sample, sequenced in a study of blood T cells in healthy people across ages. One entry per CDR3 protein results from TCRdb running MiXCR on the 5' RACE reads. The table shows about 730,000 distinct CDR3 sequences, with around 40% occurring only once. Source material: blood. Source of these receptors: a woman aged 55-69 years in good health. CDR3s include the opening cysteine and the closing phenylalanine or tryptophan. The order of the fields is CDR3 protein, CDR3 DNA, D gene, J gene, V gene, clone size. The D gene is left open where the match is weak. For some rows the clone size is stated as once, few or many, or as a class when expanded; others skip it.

CDR3 protein: CASSSDNSYNEQYF
CDR3 DNA: TGCGCCAGCAGCTCGGACAACTCCTACAATGAGCAGTACTTC
D gene: -
J gene: TRBJ2-7
V gene: TRBV5-1
clone size: -

CDR3 protein: CASSHRLAGVLNNEQFF
CDR3 DNA: TGTGCCAGCAGCCATCGACTAGCGGGAGTGCTGAACAATGAGCAGTTCTTC
D gene: TRBD2
J gene: TRBJ2-1
V gene: TRBV7-6
clone size: -

CDR3 protein: CASSPMTAGGPNEQFF
CDR3 DNA: TGTGCCAGCAGCCCAATGACAGCGGGAGGGCCCAATGAGCAGTTCTTC
D gene: TRBD2
J gene: TRBJ2-1
V gene: TRBV7-9
clone size: -

CDR3 protein: CASLGGAVADTQYF
CDR3 DNA: TGTGCCAGCCTCGGGGGGGCGGTCGCAGATACGCAGTATTTT
D gene: TRBD2
J gene: TRBJ2-3
V gene: TRBV6-2/TRBV6-3
clone size: few

CDR3 protein: CASSPPGAGETQYF
CDR3 DNA: TGTGCCAGCTCACCACCAGGGGCCGGCGAGACCCAGTACTTC
D gene: -
J gene: TRBJ2-5
V gene: TRBV18
clone size: -

CDR3 protein: CASRKDRSAGELFF
CDR3 DNA: TGTGCCAGCAGAAAGGACAGGTCGGCCGGGGAGCTGTTTTTT
D gene: TRBD1
J gene: TRBJ2-2
V gene: TRBV7-3
clone size: -

CDR3 protein: CASRPAGGGDTQCF
CDR3 DNA: TGTGCCAGCAGACCGGCGGGGGGGGGCGATACGCAGTGTTTT
D gene: TRBD2
J gene: TRBJ2-3
V gene: TRBV6-5
clone size: -

CDR3 protein: CASSLALAGVAKNIQYF
CDR3 DNA: TGTGCCAGCAGCTTAGCCCTAGCGGGGGTAGCCAAAAACATTCAGTACTTC
D gene: TRBD2
J gene: TRBJ2-4
V gene: TRBV7-9
clone size: few

CDR3 protein: CASSLGGLAGVKTQYF
CDR3 DNA: TGCGCCAGCAGCTTGGGGGGACTAGCGGGAGTGAAGACCCAGTACTTC
D gene: TRBD2
J gene: TRBJ2-5
V gene: TRBV5-1
clone size: -

CDR3 protein: CASSRTQGSGELFF
CDR3 DNA: TGTGCCAGCAGCCGAACACAGGGGTCTGGGGAGCTGTTTTTT
D gene: TRBD1
J gene: TRBJ2-2
V gene: TRBV3-1
clone size: -

CDR3 protein: CSASDGQVFSQPQHF
CDR3 DNA: TGCAGTGCTAGCGATGGACAGGTTTTCAGTCAGCCCCAGCATTTT
D gene: TRBD1
J gene: TRBJ1-5
V gene: TRBV20-1
clone size: -

CDR3 protein: CSVGRANSPLHF
CDR3 DNA: TGCAGCGTTGGCAGGGCCAATTCACCCCTCCACTTT
D gene: -
J gene: TRBJ1-6
V gene: TRBV29-1
clone size: -

CDR3 protein: CASSDGYGYTF
CDR3 DNA: TGTGCCAGCAGTGACGGCTATGGCTACACCTTC
D gene: -
J gene: TRBJ1-2
V gene: TRBV25-1
clone size: many

CDR3 protein: CASHPPGTKQETQFF
CDR3 DNA: TGTGCCAGCCACCCGCCGGGGACAAAACAAGAGACCCAGTTCTTC
D gene: -
J gene: TRBJ2-1
V gene: TRBV28
clone size: -

CDR3 protein: CAISDEGAQAYEQYF
CDR3 DNA: TGTGCCATCAGTGATGAGGGGGCGCAGGCCTACGAGCAGTACTTC
D gene: TRBD1
J gene: TRBJ2-7
V gene: TRBV10-3
clone size: -

CDR3 protein: CSVKDTRQGPPGELFF
CDR3 DNA: TGCAGCGTTAAAGATACGAGACAAGGCCCTCCCGGGGAGCTGTTTTTT
D gene: -
J gene: TRBJ2-2
V gene: TRBV29-1
clone size: -

CDR3 protein: CASSSLAGGRQETQYF
CDR3 DNA: TGTGCCAGCAGTTCCTTAGCGGGGGGGCGGCAAGAGACCCAGTACTTC
D gene: TRBD2
J gene: TRBJ2-5
V gene: TRBV27
clone size: -

CDR3 protein: CASSQDLTSGRRSSYNEQFF
CDR3 DNA: TGTGCCAGCAGCCAAGATCTGACTAGCGGGAGAAGGAGCTCCTACAATGAGCAGTTCTTC
D gene: TRBD2
J gene: TRBJ2-1
V gene: TRBV14
clone size: -

CDR3 protein: CASTLGTGEEKLFF
CDR3 DNA: TGCGCCAGCACCCTAGGGACAGGGGAAGAAAAACTGTTTTTT
D gene: TRBD1
J gene: TRBJ1-4
V gene: TRBV5-1
clone size: -

CDR3 protein: CSARDDGFGAFF
CDR3 DNA: TGCAGTGCTAGAGACGACGGGTTCGGGGCTTTCTTT
D gene: -
J gene: TRBJ1-1
V gene: TRBV20-1
clone size: -

CDR3 protein: CASRSGTGVRSYNEQYF
CDR3 DNA: TGTGCCAGCAGGTCCGGGACAGGGGTTCGGTCCTACAATGAGCAGTACTTC
D gene: TRBD1
J gene: TRBJ2-7
V gene: TRBV12-3/TRBV12-4
clone size: -

CDR3 protein: CASSQDPIGGPSYEQYF
CDR3 DNA: TGCGCCAGCAGCCAAGATCCCATCGGGGGCCCTTCCTACGAGCAGTACTTC
D gene: -
J gene: TRBJ2-7
V gene: TRBV4-1
clone size: many

CDR3 protein: CASSYIQGGTDTQYF
CDR3 DNA: TGTGCCAGCAGCTATATACAGGGGGGTACAGATACGCAGTATTTT
D gene: TRBD1
J gene: TRBJ2-3
V gene: TRBV7-9
clone size: few

CDR3 protein: CSVGRGDSTDTQYF
CDR3 DNA: TGCAGCGTTGGGAGGGGAGATAGCACAGATACGCAGTATTTT
D gene: -
J gene: TRBJ2-3
V gene: TRBV29-1
clone size: -

CDR3 protein: CASSQDVDVPYNEQFF
CDR3 DNA: TGTGCCAGCAGCCAAGATGTTGACGTACCCTACAATGAGCAGTTCTTC
D gene: -
J gene: TRBJ2-1
V gene: TRBV4-2
clone size: -

CDR3 protein: CASSLGLAGEVFDDISYNEQFF
CDR3 DNA: TGTGCCAGCAGCTTAGGGCTGGCGGGAGAGGTATTCGACGACATTTCCTACAATGAGCAGTTCTTC
D gene: TRBD2
J gene: TRBJ2-1
V gene: TRBV13
clone size: few

CDR3 protein: CASGEAEGSTEAFF
CDR3 DNA: TGTGCCAGCGGGGAGGCTGAGGGGAGCACTGAAGCTTTCTTT
D gene: -
J gene: TRBJ1-1
V gene: TRBV18
clone size: few

CDR3 protein: CSAIIQGAGYGYTF
CDR3 DNA: TGCAGTGCTATAATACAGGGGGCGGGCTATGGCTACACCTTC
D gene: TRBD1
J gene: TRBJ1-2
V gene: TRBV20-1
clone size: -